These T cell receptor beta chains were read from a single sample in a study of shared clonotypes between healthy human individuals. TCRdb's table, derived via immunoSEQ multiplex PCR, lists solely in-frame clones and lacks some. The repertoire has some 2.1 million clones, approximately 92% of them found once; the top ten carry roughly 1.7%. The material sequenced was naive CD8+ T cells from PBMCs. These receptors were obtained from a young man in good health. Some clones in this sample may be carry-over from other donors' samples. Both conserved end residues are part of each CDR3. A D gene is named only where the DNA matches it firmly. The size entry is marked missing in some rows and otherwise reads once, few, many or a size class.

cdr3_nt: TGTGCCAGCAGCGAAACTCAGACAGGCACCGGGGAGCTGTTTTTT
cdr3_aa: CASSETQTGTGELFF
clone_size: .
v_call: TRBV7-9
j_call: TRBJ2-2
d_call: .

cdr3_nt: TGTGCCAGCAGTGAAGCGAATTGGGGCATACTCTATGGCTACACCTTC
cdr3_aa: CASSEANWGILYGYTF
clone_size: .
v_call: TRBV6-1
j_call: TRBJ1-2
d_call: .

cdr3_nt: TGTGCCATCAGTGATAGGGACAGGGGGAGAGCAGCGGGAGCTGGTGAGCAGTTCTTC
cdr3_aa: CAISDRDRGRAAGAGEQFF
clone_size: .
v_call: TRBV10-3
j_call: TRBJ2-1
d_call: TRBD1

cdr3_nt: TGTGCCATCAGGGACAGGTTGGGGGAGCAGTACTTC
cdr3_aa: CAIRDRLGEQYF
clone_size: .
v_call: TRBV10-3
j_call: TRBJ2-7
d_call: TRBD1

cdr3_nt: TGCAGCGTTGGAGGGACTAGCGGGAGGGCCCAGGCCGGGGAGCTGTTTTTT
cdr3_aa: CSVGGTSGRAQAGELFF
clone_size: once
v_call: TRBV29-1
j_call: TRBJ2-2
d_call: TRBD2

cdr3_nt: TGTGCCAGCAGGGGTGACTCTGGAAACACCATATATTTT
cdr3_aa: CASRGDSGNTIYF
clone_size: .
v_call: TRBV9
j_call: TRBJ1-3
d_call: .

cdr3_nt: TGTGCCAGCAGCTTAGGAGGGACCAACGAGCAGTACTTC
cdr3_aa: CASSLGGTNEQYF
clone_size: .
v_call: TRBV7-9
j_call: TRBJ2-7
d_call: .

cdr3_nt: TGCGCCAGCAATTCCGGGGGGCCCACTAATGAAAAACTGTTTTTT
cdr3_aa: CASNSGGPTNEKLFF
clone_size: .
v_call: TRBV4-1
j_call: TRBJ1-4
d_call: .

cdr3_nt: TGTGCCAGCAGCCCCCAGACAGGTCGGGGGGCTAGGGAAAAACTGTTTTTT
cdr3_aa: CASSPQTGRGAREKLFF
clone_size: .
v_call: TRBV9
j_call: TRBJ1-4
d_call: .

cdr3_nt: TGTGCCAGCAGTCCCTCCCAGGGCTTCCTGGCCTACGAGCAGTACTTC
cdr3_aa: CASSPSQGFLAYEQYF
clone_size: .
v_call: TRBV27
j_call: TRBJ2-7
d_call: .

cdr3_nt: TGTGCCAGCAGCCCAACGACAGCTCTGAACACTGAAGCTTTCTTT
cdr3_aa: CASSPTTALNTEAFF
clone_size: .
v_call: TRBV7-9
j_call: TRBJ1-1
d_call: .

cdr3_nt: TGTGCCAGCAGCCCCGGAGTGAGGCATCTAGGCTCCTACAATGAGCAGTTCTTC
cdr3_aa: CASSPGVRHLGSYNEQFF
clone_size: .
v_call: TRBV28
j_call: TRBJ2-1
d_call: .

cdr3_nt: TGCGCCAGCAGAAGGGAGACAGGGGCCAAGACCCAGTACTTC
cdr3_aa: CASRRETGAKTQYF
clone_size: .
v_call: TRBV5-1
j_call: TRBJ2-5
d_call: TRBD1

cdr3_nt: TGTGCCAGCAGCCCTACGTGGATGTCTTCCTACGAGCAGTACTTC
cdr3_aa: CASSPTWMSSYEQYF
clone_size: .
v_call: TRBV7-2
j_call: TRBJ2-7
d_call: .

cdr3_nt: TGTGCCAGCAGTGTAGGACCCGGAGGGGAAGAGACCCAGTACTTC
cdr3_aa: CASSVGPGGEETQYF
clone_size: once
v_call: TRBV28
j_call: TRBJ2-5
d_call: .

cdr3_nt: TGTGCCAGCAGCTTATTCAGCGATACGCAGTATTTT
cdr3_aa: CASSLFSDTQYF
clone_size: once
v_call: TRBV7-9
j_call: TRBJ2-3
d_call: .

cdr3_nt: TGTGCCAGCAGCTTAGGTCAGTTGTACGAGCAGTACTTC
cdr3_aa: CASSLGQLYEQYF
clone_size: .
v_call: TRBV7-9
j_call: TRBJ2-7
d_call: .

cdr3_nt: TGTGCCAGCAGTTTCATGGAGACCCAGTACTTC
cdr3_aa: CASSFMETQYF
clone_size: once
v_call: TRBV27
j_call: TRBJ2-5
d_call: .

cdr3_nt: TGCGCCAGCAGCGGGTCCAGGGATGGGGCTGAAGCTTTCTTT
cdr3_aa: CASSGSRDGAEAFF
clone_size: .
v_call: TRBV5-1
j_call: TRBJ1-1
d_call: .

cdr3_nt: TGTGCCAGCAGTTCCAAGACCGGTTATGGAAACACCATATATTTT
cdr3_aa: CASSSKTGYGNTIYF
clone_size: .
v_call: TRBV27
j_call: TRBJ1-3
d_call: .

cdr3_nt: TGCGCCAGCAGCCAAGACCGGACTAGCCTGGGCAATGAGCAGTTCTTC
cdr3_aa: CASSQDRTSLGNEQFF
clone_size: once
v_call: TRBV4-1
j_call: TRBJ2-1
d_call: TRBD2

cdr3_nt: TGTGCCAGCAGTTTATACCCCCTCGGGACTAGCGAGGGAGATGAGCAGTTCTTC
cdr3_aa: CASSLYPLGTSEGDEQFF
clone_size: once
v_call: TRBV27
j_call: TRBJ2-1
d_call: TRBD2

cdr3_nt: TGTGCCAGCAGTTTACCCGTTGACAGGGATTTCTACGAGCAGTACTTC
cdr3_aa: CASSLPVDRDFYEQYF
clone_size: .
v_call: TRBV28
j_call: TRBJ2-7
d_call: TRBD1

cdr3_nt: TGCGCCAGCAGCCTGGCTCCCCTGGGGGGTCCCTACGAGCAGTACTTC
cdr3_aa: CASSLAPLGGPYEQYF
clone_size: .
v_call: TRBV4-1
j_call: TRBJ2-7
d_call: .

cdr3_nt: TGTGCCATCAGTGAGTTGGGACGCGGTGAGGAAAAACTGTTTTTT
cdr3_aa: CAISELGRGEEKLFF
clone_size: .
v_call: TRBV10-3
j_call: TRBJ1-4
d_call: .

cdr3_nt: TGTGCCAGCAGTGATTGGAGGGGACGTCTAGGTCAGCCCCAGCATTTT
cdr3_aa: CASSDWRGRLGQPQHF
clone_size: .
v_call: TRBV6-1
j_call: TRBJ1-5
d_call: .

cdr3_nt: TGTGCCAGCAGCCCCATAGGACTAGGTATTGGGGGTTACAATGAGCAGTTCTTC
cdr3_aa: CASSPIGLGIGGYNEQFF
clone_size: .
v_call: TRBV27
j_call: TRBJ2-1
d_call: TRBD2

cdr3_nt: TGTGCCAGTAGTATGGGGGGGGCGGACGAGCAGTTCTTC
cdr3_aa: CASSMGGADEQFF
clone_size: .
v_call: TRBV19
j_call: TRBJ2-1
d_call: .

cdr3_nt: TGTGCCAGCAGTGAAGGGCTAGTTCACGAGCAGTACTTC
cdr3_aa: CASSEGLVHEQYF
clone_size: .
v_call: TRBV6-1
j_call: TRBJ2-7
d_call: .

cdr3_nt: TGTGCCAGCAGCTCGAATGCAAATTCACAGCCCTACGAGCAGTACTTC
cdr3_aa: CASSSNANSQPYEQYF
clone_size: .
v_call: TRBV11-3
j_call: TRBJ2-7
d_call: .

cdr3_nt: TGTGCCAGCAGTAAAAGACAGGGTCTCTCTGGAAACACCATATATTTT
cdr3_aa: CASSKRQGLSGNTIYF
clone_size: .
v_call: TRBV27
j_call: TRBJ1-3
d_call: TRBD1

cdr3_nt: TGTGCCAGCAGCGTGGGCAATAATGAAAAACTGTTTTTT
cdr3_aa: CASSVGNNEKLFF
clone_size: few
v_call: TRBV9
j_call: TRBJ1-4
d_call: .

cdr3_nt: TGCAGCGTTGAAGATGGGACAGGGACCTACGAGCAGTACTTC
cdr3_aa: CSVEDGTGTYEQYF
clone_size: .
v_call: TRBV29-1
j_call: TRBJ2-7
d_call: TRBD1

cdr3_nt: TGTGCCAGCAGTCCCTCTACTAGCGGGAGGTCCGAGCAGTACTTC
cdr3_aa: CASSPSTSGRSEQYF
clone_size: .
v_call: TRBV27
j_call: TRBJ2-7
d_call: TRBD2

cdr3_nt: TGTGCCACCAGCAGAGACGCGACAGGGGGCACCTTC
cdr3_aa: CATSRDATGGTF
clone_size: .
v_call: TRBV15
j_call: TRBJ1-2
d_call: TRBD1

cdr3_nt: TGTGCCAGCAGCATTGGGACTAGCGGACCCTACGAGCAGTACTTC
cdr3_aa: CASSIGTSGPYEQYF
clone_size: .
v_call: TRBV5-6
j_call: TRBJ2-7
d_call: TRBD2

cdr3_nt: TGTGCCAGCAGCCCCGGGACTAGCGGCTACAATGAGCAGTTCTTC
cdr3_aa: CASSPGTSGYNEQFF
clone_size: few
v_call: TRBV27
j_call: TRBJ2-1
d_call: TRBD2

cdr3_nt: TGTGCCAGCAGTTACGAGAGGGGCGCGTATTACTATGGCTACACCTTC
cdr3_aa: CASSYERGAYYYGYTF
clone_size: .
v_call: TRBV6-5
j_call: TRBJ1-2
d_call: .

cdr3_nt: TGTGCCAGCAGCTTGGGCTCGAACACTGAAGCTTTCTTT
cdr3_aa: CASSLGSNTEAFF
clone_size: .
v_call: TRBV5-5
j_call: TRBJ1-1
d_call: .

cdr3_nt: TGTGCCAGCAGTTCCAACGCGAGGACTAGCGGGAGGGGAGCAGATACGCAGTATTTT
cdr3_aa: CASSSNARTSGRGADTQYF
clone_size: .
v_call: TRBV28
j_call: TRBJ2-3
d_call: TRBD2

cdr3_nt: TGTGCCAGCAGTGCAACAGGGGGCAGGGATACGCAGTATTTT
cdr3_aa: CASSATGGRDTQYF
clone_size: .
v_call: TRBV27
j_call: TRBJ2-3
d_call: TRBD1